This is a list of T cell receptor beta chains from one sample in a study of high-grade serous ovarian cancer treatment subgroups. The assay was immunoSEQ multiplex PCR, and TCRdb's table has in-frame clones only and misses some. The data hold 25,000 to 30,000 clones, with about 86% observed a single time. Sequencing was carried out using tumor tissue. Receptors were obtained from a human donor with high-grade serous ovarian cancer. Both conserved end residues are part of each CDR3. A D gene is named only where the DNA matches it firmly. Expanded clones get a size class; other rows say once, few or many, or leave the size out.

d_call clone_size j_call v_call cdr3_aa cdr3_nt
NA NA TRBJ2-5 TRBV2 CASRRPAERKGETQYF TGTGCCAGCAGGCGGCCCGCGGAGCGGAAAGGAGAGACCCAGTACTTC
TRBD1 NA TRBJ2-6 TRBV28 CASGETGQPSGANVLTF TGTGCCAGCGGCGAGACAGGGCAACCTTCTGGGGCCAACGTCCTGACTTTC
TRBD2 NA TRBJ2-2 TRBV13 CASSLRVAGDTGELFF TGTGCCAGCAGCTTAAGGGTGGCGGGAGACACCGGGGAGCTGTTTTTT
TRBD2 NA TRBJ2-7 TRBV29-1 CSVEVSGRPLEQYF TGCAGCGTTGAGGTTAGCGGGAGGCCCCTCGAGCAGTACTTC
NA NA TRBJ1-2 TRBV28 CASSLSGKGEYYGYTF TGTGCCAGCAGTTTATCAGGGAAAGGGGAATACTATGGCTACACCTTC
NA NA TRBJ2-7 TRBV2 CASSRDRYEQYF TGTGCCAGCAGCCGGGACCGCTACGAGCAGTACTTC
NA NA TRBJ1-5 TRBV7-2 CASSLRQGNQPQHF TGTGCCAGCAGCTTAAGGCAGGGCAATCAGCCCCAGCATTTT
TRBD1 NA TRBJ1-5 TRBV30 CAWSVFGTANQPQHF TGTGCCTGGAGTGTGTTCGGGACAGCCAATCAGCCCCAGCATTTT
NA NA TRBJ2-2 TRBV9 CASSAGTQNTGELFF TGTGCCAGCAGCGCAGGGACACAAAACACCGGGGAGCTGTTTTTT
NA NA TRBJ2-1 TRBV9 CASSVVDRQNEQFF TGTGCCAGCAGCGTAGTAGACAGGCAAAATGAGCAGTTCTTC
NA NA TRBJ1-2 TRBV10-3 CAISEIGGGYGYTF TGTGCCATCAGTGAGATAGGGGGGGGCTATGGCTACACCTTC
NA few TRBJ1-4 TRBV2 CASRTDNYPGGGKLFF TGTGCCAGCAGGACAGACAACTACCCCGGCGGTGGAAAACTGTTTTTT
TRBD2 NA TRBJ2-1 TRBV7-2 CASSLAWTSGLKQFF TGTGCCAGCAGCTTAGCATGGACTAGCGGACTGAAGCAGTTCTTC
TRBD1 NA TRBJ1-6 TRBV30 CAWSPSDRENSPLHF TGTGCCTGGAGTCCATCGGACAGGGAAAATTCACCCCTCCACTTT
NA NA TRBJ1-2 TRBV9 CASSVNFRQGWSGYTF TGTGCCAGCAGCGTAAATTTCAGGCAGGGGTGGTCTGGCTACACCTTC
TRBD2 NA TRBJ2-2 TRBV19 CASRPLSGRNNGELFF TGTGCCAGCCGCCCCTTGAGCGGGAGAAACAACGGGGAGCTGTTTTTT
NA NA TRBJ1-2 TRBV2 CASSLTGTPYARGYTF TGTGCCAGCAGTTTGACCGGGACACCCTACGCCCGTGGCTACACCTTC
NA NA TRBJ2-2 TRBV6-1 CASSEQGEVPGELFF TGTGCCAGCAGTGAACAGGGAGAGGTTCCCGGGGAGCTGTTTTTT
TRBD1 NA TRBJ2-3 TRBV5-4 CASSLRDRTTDTQYF TGTGCCAGCAGCTTGAGGGACAGGACCACAGATACGCAGTATTTT
NA NA TRBJ1-5 TRBV6-1 CASSESQGGSNQPQHF TGTGCCAGCAGTGAATCCCAGGGAGGGAGCAATCAGCCCCAGCATTTT
NA once TRBJ1-2 TRBV5-1 CASSLEGGYGYTF TGCGCCAGCAGCTTGGAAGGGGGTTATGGCTACACCTTC
NA NA TRBJ2-3 TRBV7-2 CASSLRPGSAYTQYF TGTGCCAGCAGCTTACGTCCTGGGTCAGCCTATACGCAGTATTTT
TRBD1 few TRBJ2-7 TRBV2 CASSSQGNEQYF TGTGCCAGCAGTTCACAGGGGAACGAGCAGTACTTC
NA NA TRBJ2-2 TRBV19 CASSPAGAGELFF TGTGCCAGTAGTCCCGCCGGCGCCGGGGAGCTGTTTTTT
NA NA TRBJ2-3 TRBV6-5 CASSYSNVLTQYF TGTGCCAGCAGTTACTCGAACGTCCTTACGCAGTATTTT
NA NA TRBJ2-3 TRBV29-1 CSVGADSSTDTQYF TGCAGCGTTGGGGCAGATTCTAGCACAGATACGCAGTATTTT
NA NA TRBJ2-7 TRBV7-8 CASSLGKMDQYEQYF TGTGCCAGCAGCTTAGGCAAGATGGATCAATACGAGCAGTACTTC
NA NA TRBJ2-7 TRBV28 CASSLWDRVYEQYF TGTGCCAGCAGTTTATGGGACAGAGTCTACGAGCAGTACTTC
NA once TRBJ2-5 TRBV5-5 CASSFQRAQETQYF TGTGCCAGCAGCTTCCAGCGTGCTCAGGAGACCCAGTACTTC
NA NA TRBJ1-1 TRBV4-2 CASSPKTAAYRSYF TGTGCCAGCAGCCCAAAGACAGCGGCCTACCGTTCCTATTTT
TRBD2 NA TRBJ2-1 TRBV29-1 CSVPYSGRWEQFF TGCAGCGTTCCGTATAGCGGGAGGTGGGAGCAGTTCTTC
NA NA TRBJ1-5 TRBV27 CASSLQGKGYQPQHF TGTGCCAGCAGTTTACAAGGAAAGGGCTATCAGCCCCAGCATTTT
NA NA TRBJ2-7 TRBV10-1 CASSDGSREQYF TGCGCCAGCAGTGATGGGTCTCGGGAGCAGTACTTC
TRBD1 NA TRBJ1-4 TRBV5-4 CASSSVGTGDEKLFF TGTGCCAGCAGCTCAGTCGGGACAGGCGATGAAAAACTGTTTTTT
TRBD1 NA TRBJ2-2 TRBV29-1 CSVKGTGSPGELFF TGCAGCGTCAAAGGGACAGGGTCCCCCGGGGAGCTGTTTTTT
NA once TRBJ2-7 TRBV28 CASEPGHSYEQYF TGTGCCAGTGAACCGGGACACTCCTACGAGCAGTACTTC
NA NA TRBJ2-3 TRBV28 CASSPARRDGTDTQYF TGTGCCAGCAGCCCCGCTAGGCGGGATGGCACAGATACGCAGTATTTT
NA NA TRBJ1-4 TRBV5-1 CASSLGGADEKLFF TGCGCCAGCAGCTTAGGGGGAGCGGACGAAAAACTGTTTTTT
NA NA TRBJ2-3 TRBV28 CASSFQGTDTQYF TGTGCCAGCAGTTTTCAGGGAACCGATACGCAGTATTTT
NA NA TRBJ1-2 TRBV6-6 CASRGGLNGYTF TGTGCCAGCAGGGGAGGGTTGAATGGCTACACCTTC
NA NA TRBJ1-1 TRBV7-9 CASSLSGIEAFF TGTGCCAGCAGCCTGTCAGGGATTGAAGCTTTCTTT
NA NA TRBJ2-2 TRBV4-1 CASSRGVGGNTGELFF TGCGCCAGCAGCCGCGGGGTGGGGGGTAATACCGGGGAGCTGTTTTTT
NA once TRBJ2-3 TRBV4-1 CASSQGRRDTQYF TGCGCCAGCAGCCAAGGGAGGAGGGATACGCAGTATTTT
TRBD1 NA TRBJ2-2 TRBV5-1 CASSLRTGFTGELFF TGCGCCAGCAGTCTTCGGACAGGATTCACCGGGGAGCTGTTTTTT
NA NA TRBJ2-5 TRBV18 CASSPPQGETQYF TGTGCCAGCTCACCACCACAGGGAGAGACCCAGTACTTC